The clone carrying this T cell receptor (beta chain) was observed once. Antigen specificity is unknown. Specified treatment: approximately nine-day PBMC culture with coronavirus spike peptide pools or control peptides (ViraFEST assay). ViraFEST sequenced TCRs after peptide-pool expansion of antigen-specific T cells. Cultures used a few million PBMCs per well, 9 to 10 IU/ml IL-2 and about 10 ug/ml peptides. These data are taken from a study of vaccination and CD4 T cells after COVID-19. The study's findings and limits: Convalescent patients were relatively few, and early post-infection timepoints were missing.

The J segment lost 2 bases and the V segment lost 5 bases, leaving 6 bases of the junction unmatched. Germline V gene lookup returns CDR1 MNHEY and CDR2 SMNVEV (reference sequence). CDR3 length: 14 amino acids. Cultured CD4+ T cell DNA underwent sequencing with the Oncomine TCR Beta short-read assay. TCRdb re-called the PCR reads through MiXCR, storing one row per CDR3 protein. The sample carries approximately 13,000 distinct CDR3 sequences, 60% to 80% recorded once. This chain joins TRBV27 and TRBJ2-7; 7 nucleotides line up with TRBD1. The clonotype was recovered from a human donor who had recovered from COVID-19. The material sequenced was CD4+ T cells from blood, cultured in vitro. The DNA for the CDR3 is TGTGCCAGCAGTCCCCGACAGGGAACCTACGAGCAGTACTTC. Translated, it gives CASSPRQGTYEQYF.